Listed below are T cell receptor beta chains from one sample, sequenced in a study of OX40 agonist ivuxolimab in advanced cancers. Clones were sequenced by immunoSEQ multiplex PCR, and TCRdb holds only the in-frame ones, with some missing. This sample carries around 62,000 clones, roughly four fifths of them seen once, and the ten largest clones take 4.5% to 6%. The sample in question was CD4+ or CD8+ T cells sorted from blood, obtained in a trial of the OX40 agonist ivuxolimab. These receptor sequences come from an adult with an advanced solid tumor such as melanoma, head and neck, liver or kidney cancer. Each CDR3 is given with its conserved first and last residue. Each record gives: V gene, J gene, clone size, D gene, CDR3 DNA, CDR3 protein. D genes are given only for firm matches. Clone sizes are given selectively: once, few, many, or a class where the clone is expanded.

V: TRBV6-6; J: TRBJ2-2; size: NA; D: TRBD1; DNA: TGTGCCGGGAAAGGGACAGGGGGCGTAGGGTCCGGGGAGCTGTTTTTT; CDR3: CAGKGTGGVGSGELFF
V: TRBV5-4; J: TRBJ2-1; size: NA; D: NA; DNA: TGTGCCAGCAGCGCCCACCAGAGCTCCTACAATGAGCAGTTCTTC; CDR3: CASSAHQSSYNEQFF
V: TRBV18; J: TRBJ1-4; size: NA; D: TRBD1; DNA: TGTGCCAGCTCGAACAGGGGGCTTCGCGAAAAACTGTTTTTT; CDR3: CASSNRGLREKLFF
V: TRBV5-1; J: TRBJ2-1; size: once; D: NA; DNA: TGCGCCAGCAGCTTGGCCTCGGGACAAACCTACAATGAGCAGTTCTTC; CDR3: CASSLASGQTYNEQFF
V: TRBV1; J: TRBJ2-7; size: NA; D: NA; DNA: TGCACCAGCAGCCAAGATTCCCCCAGGGTCAGCTCCTACGAGCAGTACTTC; CDR3: CTSSQDSPRVSSYEQYF
V: TRBV2; J: TRBJ2-1; size: few; D: NA; DNA: TGTGCCAGCAGTGTCCCCGATGAGCAGTTCTTC; CDR3: CASSVPDEQFF
V: TRBV2; J: TRBJ1-6; size: NA; D: NA; DNA: TGTGCCAGCAGTTCTTCCGGACAGCGAAATTCACCCCTCCACTTT; CDR3: CASSSSGQRNSPLHF
V: TRBV7-8; J: TRBJ2-1; size: few; D: NA; DNA: TGTGCCAGCAGCACCTATACGGGACCCTCAATGAAGCAGTTCTTC; CDR3: CASSTYTGPSMKQFF
V: TRBV2; J: TRBJ2-7; size: NA; D: TRBD1; DNA: TGTGCCAGCAGTCCCGGGACAGGGCGAAACGAGCAGTACTTC; CDR3: CASSPGTGRNEQYF
V: TRBV13; J: TRBJ2-3; size: NA; D: TRBD2; DNA: TGTGCCAGCAGCTTAGGCGGGGGGGCAGCAGATACGCAGTATTTT; CDR3: CASSLGGGAADTQYF
V: TRBV15; J: TRBJ1-2; size: NA; D: TRBD1; DNA: TGTGCCACCAGCAGAGATGGACAGGCGAACTATGGCTACACCTTC; CDR3: CATSRDGQANYGYTF
V: TRBV6-4; J: TRBJ2-3; size: NA; D: NA; DNA: TGTGCCAGCAGTGACGGGGGCCCAGATACGCAGTATTTT; CDR3: CASSDGGPDTQYF
V: TRBV30; J: TRBJ2-5; size: NA; D: NA; DNA: TGTGCCTGGAGTTTTGGTCGTCCGGGTTTAGAGACCCAGTACTTC; CDR3: CAWSFGRPGLETQYF
V: TRBV28; J: TRBJ1-2; size: NA; D: TRBD1; DNA: TGTGCCACATCGACAGGGGGCAACTATGGCTACACCTTC; CDR3: CATSTGGNYGYTF
V: TRBV28; J: TRBJ1-1; size: NA; D: TRBD1; DNA: TGTGCCAGCAGTTTATCTCAGGGGGTGGGTGAAGCTTTCTTT; CDR3: CASSLSQGVGEAFF
V: TRBV19; J: TRBJ1-1; size: NA; D: NA; DNA: TGTGCCAGTAGTATAGATCAAATAGGGGCGGCTTTCTTT; CDR3: CASSIDQIGAAFF
V: TRBV28; J: TRBJ1-2; size: NA; D: TRBD1; DNA: TGTGCCAGCACCTCGCGGGACAGGCCGACCTATGGCTACACCTTC; CDR3: CASTSRDRPTYGYTF
V: TRBV11-2; J: TRBJ2-3; size: NA; D: TRBD2; DNA: TGTGCCAGCAGCTCGAAGCGGGGTGGATTCACAGATACGCAGTATTTT; CDR3: CASSSKRGGFTDTQYF
V: TRBV28; J: TRBJ1-2; size: NA; D: TRBD1; DNA: TGTGCCAGCAGTACCCCAGGGGGCGATGGCTACACCTTC; CDR3: CASSTPGGDGYTF
V: TRBV18; J: TRBJ2-1; size: few; D: TRBD2; DNA: TGTGCCAGCTCACGCAAGACTAGCGAATACAATGAGCAGTTCTTC; CDR3: CASSRKTSEYNEQFF
V: TRBV6-6; J: TRBJ1-2; size: once; D: NA; DNA: TGTGCCAGCAGTCCCCAGACAGCTAACTATGGCTACACCTTC; CDR3: CASSPQTANYGYTF
V: TRBV6-5; J: TRBJ2-1; size: NA; D: NA; DNA: TGTGCCAGCAGTTCTTATAGCAATGAGCAGTTCTTC; CDR3: CASSSYSNEQFF
V: TRBV7-7; J: TRBJ2-1; size: NA; D: TRBD2; DNA: TGTGCCAGCAGCTTATCGGGACTAGCCCCAAATGAGCAGTTCTTC; CDR3: CASSLSGLAPNEQFF
V: TRBV7-8; J: TRBJ1-1; size: few; D: NA; DNA: TGTGCCAGCAGCTCGGGACTGGCCCGTGAAGCTTTCTTT; CDR3: CASSSGLAREAFF
V: TRBV28; J: TRBJ2-1; size: NA; D: NA; DNA: TGTGCCAGCAGTTTATTATCAGGAAACTCCTACAATGAGCAGTTCTTC; CDR3: CASSLLSGNSYNEQFF
V: TRBV28; J: TRBJ1-2; size: NA; D: NA; DNA: TGTGCCAGCAGTCCTCAAGTCACCGGAGGAGGCTACACCTTC; CDR3: CASSPQVTGGGYTF
V: TRBV27; J: TRBJ1-5; size: once; D: NA; DNA: TGTGCCAGCAGTTTCCAGGGTACGGGCAATCAGCCCCAGCATTTT; CDR3: CASSFQGTGNQPQHF
V: TRBV4-1; J: TRBJ1-1; size: NA; D: NA; DNA: TGCGCCAGCAGCCCTAGGGATGTAAGCACTGAAGCTTTCTTT; CDR3: CASSPRDVSTEAFF
V: TRBV10-1; J: TRBJ2-3; size: NA; D: TRBD2; DNA: TGCGCCAGCAGTGAGCTAGCGGGGACAAACACAGATACGCAGTATTTT; CDR3: CASSELAGTNTDTQYF
V: TRBV6-1; J: TRBJ2-1; size: once; D: TRBD2; DNA: TGTGCCAGCAGTAAAGGGACTAGCGGGAGGACAGACAATGAGCAGTTCTTC; CDR3: CASSKGTSGRTDNEQFF
V: TRBV9; J: TRBJ2-2; size: NA; D: TRBD2; DNA: TGTGCCAGCAGCGTAGGGCTTTTCGTGACTAGCGGTCGTACCGGGGAGCTGTTTTTT; CDR3: CASSVGLFVTSGRTGELFF
V: TRBV14; J: TRBJ1-1; size: NA; D: NA; DNA: TGTGCCAGCAGCCAAGAATTGGAGACTGAAGCTTTCTTT; CDR3: CASSQELETEAFF
V: TRBV7-2; J: TRBJ1-5; size: NA; D: NA; DNA: TGTGCCAGCAGCTTTCAGGGGTTGGGGAATCAGCCCCAGCATTTT; CDR3: CASSFQGLGNQPQHF
V: TRBV28; J: TRBJ2-1; size: NA; D: NA; DNA: TGTGCCACCTACCCCACGTCCGACCCCTACAATGAGCAGTTCTTC; CDR3: CATYPTSDPYNEQFF
V: TRBV5-4; J: TRBJ2-7; size: NA; D: NA; DNA: TGTGCCAGCAGGTCCGGGACGGATTACGAGCAGTACTTC; CDR3: CASRSGTDYEQYF
V: TRBV2; J: TRBJ2-3; size: NA; D: TRBD2; DNA: TGTGCCAGCAGTGAACTCCCCCTAGCGGGCACCACAGATACGCAGTATTTT; CDR3: CASSELPLAGTTDTQYF
V: TRBV6-6; J: TRBJ2-5; size: once; D: TRBD2; DNA: TGTGCCAGCAGTTACACATTAACGGGGGGAGAGACCCAGTACTTC; CDR3: CASSYTLTGGETQYF
V: TRBV5-4; J: TRBJ1-2; size: NA; D: NA; DNA: TGTGCCAGCAGCTTGGCCGGGTGGAGGACCTATGGCTACACCTTC; CDR3: CASSLAGWRTYGYTF
V: TRBV2; J: TRBJ2-4; size: NA; D: TRBD2; DNA: TGTGCCAGCAGTGAGGCGGGAGTAGCCAAAAACATTCAGTACTTC; CDR3: CASSEAGVAKNIQYF
V: TRBV19; J: TRBJ1-1; size: NA; D: TRBD1; DNA: TGTGCCAGTAGTATAGGACAGGGGGCGAAGAACACTGAAGCTTTCTTT; CDR3: CASSIGQGAKNTEAFF
V: TRBV5-1; J: TRBJ1-1; size: NA; D: NA; DNA: TGCGCCAGCAGCTTGTATCTGACAACTGAAGCTTTCTTT; CDR3: CASSLYLTTEAFF
V: TRBV11-3; J: TRBJ2-1; size: NA; D: NA; DNA: TGTGCCAGCAGCTATGACAATGAGCAGTTCTTC; CDR3: CASSYDNEQFF
V: TRBV14; J: TRBJ2-3; size: NA; D: NA; DNA: TGTGCCAGCAGCCAAGCGGGGGGCACAGATACGCAGTATTTT; CDR3: CASSQAGGTDTQYF
V: TRBV10-3; J: TRBJ2-5; size: NA; D: NA; DNA: TGTGCCATCAGTGAGCCCACCGAGGGCGGTTGGCAAGAGACCCAGTACTTC; CDR3: CAISEPTEGGWQETQYF
V: TRBV5-1; J: TRBJ2-5; size: NA; D: TRBD2; DNA: TGCGCCAGCAGCTTGGCAGCCCTAGCGGGAGTCAGAGAGACCCAGTACTTC; CDR3: CASSLAALAGVRETQYF
V: TRBV28; J: TRBJ1-2; size: NA; D: TRBD1; DNA: TGTACCTCAAACCGGGACAGGGATGACTATGGCTACACCTTC; CDR3: CTSNRDRDDYGYTF
V: TRBV9; J: TRBJ2-5; size: NA; D: TRBD2; DNA: TGTGCCAGCAGCGTAGTGGGCGGGAGTGGTGAGACCCAGTACTTC; CDR3: CASSVVGGSGETQYF
V: TRBV11-3; J: TRBJ2-1; size: NA; D: NA; DNA: TGTGCCAGCAGCTTAGGGGGGGGCGTAACTGCTAATGAGCAGTTCTTC; CDR3: CASSLGGGVTANEQFF
V: TRBV6-6; J: TRBJ1-1; size: NA; D: NA; DNA: TGTGCCAGCATCAACCAAGGTGCAGGGTGGGAGGCTTTCTTT; CDR3: CASINQGAGWEAFF
V: TRBV6-1; J: TRBJ2-6; size: NA; D: TRBD1; DNA: TGTGCCAGCAGTGGATCCGGGACAGGCGTCTCCGGGGCCAACGTCCTGACTTTC; CDR3: CASSGSGTGVSGANVLTF
V: TRBV5-6; J: TRBJ1-1; size: NA; D: NA; DNA: TGTGCCAGCAGCTTCAAGACAGGCCACACTGAAGCTTTCTTT; CDR3: CASSFKTGHTEAFF
V: TRBV28; J: TRBJ1-1; size: NA; D: NA; DNA: TGTGCCAGCAGCCCCAGGAGGGCTGAAGCTTTCTTT; CDR3: CASSPRRAEAFF
V: TRBV30; J: TRBJ1-6; size: NA; D: NA; DNA: TGTGCCTGGAGTTTGAATTCACCCCTCCACTTT; CDR3: CAWSLNSPLHF
V: TRBV25-1; J: TRBJ2-3; size: NA; D: NA; DNA: TGTGCCAGCAGTGAATATGTGGGCGGGACGCAGTATTTT; CDR3: CASSEYVGGTQYF
V: TRBV28; J: TRBJ2-2; size: NA; D: TRBD2; DNA: TGTGCCAGCAGCGCGGGGGGGCCTCTGTCTGGGGAGCTGTTTTTT; CDR3: CASSAGGPLSGELFF